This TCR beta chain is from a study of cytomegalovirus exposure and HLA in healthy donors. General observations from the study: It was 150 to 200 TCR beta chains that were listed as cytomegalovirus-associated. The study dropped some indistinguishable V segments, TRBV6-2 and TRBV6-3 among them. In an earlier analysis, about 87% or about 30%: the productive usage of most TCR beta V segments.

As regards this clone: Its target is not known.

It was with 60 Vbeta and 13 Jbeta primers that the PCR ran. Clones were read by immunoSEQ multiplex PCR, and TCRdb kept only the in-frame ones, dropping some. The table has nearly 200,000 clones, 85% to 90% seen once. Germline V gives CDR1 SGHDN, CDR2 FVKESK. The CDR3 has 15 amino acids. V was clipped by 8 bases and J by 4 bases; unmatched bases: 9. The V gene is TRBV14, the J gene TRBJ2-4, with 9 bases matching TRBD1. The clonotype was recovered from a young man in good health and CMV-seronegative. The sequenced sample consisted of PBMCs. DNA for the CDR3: TGTGCCAGCCACGAAGTGGGGACAGGGAAAAACATTCAGTACTTC. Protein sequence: CASHEVGTGKNIQYF.